One sample yielded the 29 T cell receptor beta chains listed below, sequenced in a study of somatic mutations in cytotoxic T cells in rheumatoid arthritis. Using immunoSEQ multiplex PCR, the repertoire was profiled, and TCRdb retains in-frame clones only, with some absent. The sample has approximately 20,000 clones; 82% are singletons. What was sequenced was CD8+ T cells sorted from blood. Every receptor here comes from a woman aged 45-65 years in good health.

The CDR3 DNA is TGCGCCAGCAGTGAACGGCTAGCGGGAGTATACGAGCAGTACTTC. This gives the protein CASSERLAGVYEQYF. This chain links TRBV10-2 with TRBJ2-7; 10 bases are shared with TRBD2. With 3 bases clipped from V and 4 bases from J, the junction kept 6 bases outside the gene matches. The CDR3 totals 15 residues. From germline, CDR1 is WSHSY and CDR2 SAAADI.

The rearrangement links TRBV13 to TRBJ1-1; TRBD1 is a possible D gene (5 bases). V lost 10 bases and J lost 8, with 17 bases in between. The CDR3 sequence is 12 residues long. CDR1 and CDR2 from the germline V gene are PRHDT and FYEKMQ (reference sequence). The DNA of the CDR3 is TGTGCCACATCTAGGGGACTCGGAGAAGCTTTCTTT. Translating it yields CATSRGLGEAFF.

The rearrangement uses TRBV19 and TRBJ2-7; D is perhaps TRBD1 (6 bases). Trimming took 4 bases from V and 0 from J, leaving 10 bases between them. The germline V gene has CDR1 LNHDA and CDR2 SQIVND (reference sequence). There are 14 residues in the CDR3. The CDR3 spells CASSNSDSSYEQYF. The CDR3 coding sequence is TGTGCCAGTAGTAACTCGGACAGCTCCTACGAGCAGTACTTC.

The genes are TRBV6-5 and TRBJ1-1; 7 positions match TRBD1. The CDR3 is 13 amino acids. V shed 5 bases and J 1 base; nucleotides not matched to a gene: 1. Germline-derived CDR1 and CDR2 are MNHEY and SVGAGI. The CDR3 sequence: CASSGTENTEAFF. The CDR3 DNA follows: TGTGCCAGCAGTGGGACAGAGAACACTGAAGCTTTCTTT.

The chain is built from TRBV28 and TRBJ1-5; D gene ambiguous. This CDR3 contains 14 residues. V was trimmed by 7 bases and J by 7 bases, leaving 17 bases between them. Germline assignment: CDR1 MDHEN and CDR2 SYDVKM. This CDR3 is CASTGRGDKQPQHF. Here the CDR3 DNA reads TGTGCCAGCACGGGCAGAGGCGATAAGCAGCCCCAGCATTTT. Looking up the rest from reference TRBV28 and TRBJ1-5 gives the full variable domain: DVKVTQSSRYLVKRTGEKVFLECVQDMDHENMFWYRQDPGLGLRLIYFSYDVKMKEKGDIPEGYSVSREKKERFSLILESASTNQTSMYLCASTGRGDKQPQHFGDGTRLSIL.

The rearrangement links TRBV11-1 to TRBJ1-1; D remains unclear. The CDR3 spans 13 residues. The germline V gene has CDR1 SGHAT and CDR2 FQDESV (reference sequence). Trimming took 1 base from V and 2 from J, leaving 5 bases between them. CDR3 protein: CASSLGGNTEAFF. CDR3 nucleotides: TGTGCCAGCAGCTTAGGAGGAAACACTGAAGCTTTCTTT.

The CDR3 here is CASSGGTIREQYF. Here the CDR3 DNA reads TGTGCCAGCAGCGGAGGGACAATTCGCGAGCAGTACTTC. The chain joins TRBV5-4 to TRBJ2-7; either TRBD1 or TRBD2 may fit D (6 bases each). V was cut by 4 bases and J by 6 bases, with 14 bases left in between. The CDR3 is 13 amino acids. Germline V gene sequence: CDR1 SGHNT, CDR2 YYREEE (reference sequence).

This chain uses TRBV28 with TRBJ1-2, with 7 bases matching TRBD1. The CDR3 runs to 13 residues. Germline CDR1 is MDHEN and CDR2 is SYDVKM. The V and J ends lost 5 bases and 6 bases, in that order; junction bases with no gene match: 6. The CDR3, as DNA: TGTGCCAGCAGTGCGACAGGGTTGGATGGCTACACCTTC. Its protein product is CASSATGLDGYTF.

CDR3 nucleotide sequence: TGTGCCAGCAGCTTAGGGTACGCTAGCGAGACCGGGGAGCTGTTTTTT. Protein: CASSLGYASETGELFF. This chain joins TRBV11-2 and TRBJ2-2; D may be TRBD2 (6 bases). CDR3 length equals 16 residues. Germline values: CDR1 SGHAT, CDR2 FQNNGV. V lost 1 base and J lost 5, with 14 bases in between.

The J gene is TRBJ2-5, the V gene TRBV4-1; D call uncertain. The CDR3 has 16 amino acids. In germline, CDR1 is MGHRA, CDR2 YSYEKL. The germline V and J ends were trimmed by 3 bases and 9 bases, with 23 bases remaining between them. The CDR3 DNA follows: TGCGCCAGCAGCCAGATTACAGAACCTATATCCTCGGCCCAGTACTTC. It encodes CASSQITEPISSAQYF.

The V and J genes are TRBV9 and TRBJ2-3; D is possibly TRBD1 (7 bases). This CDR3 contains 15 residues. V was trimmed by 0 bases and J by 6 bases, leaving 14 bases between them. CDR1 and CDR2 (germline): SGDLS, YYNGEE. The CDR3 spells CASSVEGQAGDTQYF. CDR3 nucleotides: TGTGCCAGCAGCGTAGAAGGACAGGCGGGGGATACGCAGTATTTT.

This clone is a singleton in its sample. The V gene is TRBV11-2, the J gene TRBJ1-1; D gene uncertain. The V end lost 1 base, the J end lost 4 bases, and 7 bases lay between the germline ends. Germline CDR1 and CDR2: SGHAT and FQNNGV. This CDR3 contains 13 residues. CDR3 bases: TGTGCCAGCAGCTTAGGGTATCGCACTGAAGCTTTCTTT. Translating it yields CASSLGYRTEAFF.

This rearrangement joins TRBV4-3 to TRBJ2-2; perhaps TRBD1 as D (6 bases). The CDR3 is 15 amino acids. CDR1 is LGHNA and CDR2 is YSLEER in the germline V gene. V lost 1 base and J 3 bases, leaving 9 bases between the germline ends. CDR3 nucleotide sequence: TGCGCCAGCAGCCAAGCAGGGGCCTACACCGGGGAGCTGTTTTTT. It translates to CASSQAGAYTGELFF.

The rearrangement uses TRBV18 and TRBJ2-5, with TRBD2 identical over 7 bases. Germline-derived CDR1 and CDR2 are KGHSH and LQKENI. Trimming took 0 bases from V and 9 from J; bases not matched to a gene: 10. The CDR3 is made up of 15 amino acids. The CDR3 reads CASSPPIGRSEAQYF. The CDR3 DNA reads as TGTGCCAGCTCACCACCTATCGGGAGGTCTGAGGCCCAGTACTTC.

Written as DNA, the CDR3 is TGTGCCAGCAGTTTCGGACTGCAAGAGACCCAGTACTTC. It yields the protein CASSFGLQETQYF. This sequence joins TRBV28 and TRBJ2-5; D might be TRBD2 (5 bases). V lost 3 bases and J lost 2, with 7 bases in between. This CDR3 is 13 amino acids long. Germline lookup yields CDR1 MDHEN and CDR2 SYDVKM.

This chain connects TRBV19 to TRBJ2-4, with D possibly TRBD2 on 5 matching bases. The length of the CDR3 is 17 residues. Trimming left V 0 bases short and J 0 bases short, with 12 bases between. CDR1 and CDR2 (germline): LNHDA, SQIVND (reference sequence). CDR3 in amino acids: CASSIDLFGLAKNIQYF. Written as DNA, the CDR3 is TGTGCCAGTAGTATAGATCTATTCGGACTAGCCAAAAACATTCAGTACTTC.

This rearrangement joins TRBV27 to TRBJ1-2, with no clear D. Germline assignment: CDR1 MNHEY and CDR2 SMNVEV (reference sequence). V lost 0 bases, J lost 4 bases, and 15 bases lay in between. This CDR3 has 16 amino acids. CDR3 sequence: CASSLSPGPLGYGYTF. In nucleotides, the CDR3 is TGTGCCAGCAGTTTATCCCCCGGGCCTCTTGGCTATGGCTACACCTTC.

This clone was detected once. Here the CDR3 reads CASSQGTGFNEKLFF. CDR3 coding DNA: TGTGCCAGCAGCCAAGGGACAGGTTTTAATGAAAAACTGTTTTTT. The chain couples TRBV7-8 to TRBJ1-4; TRBD1 aligns across 8 bases. The CDR3 totals 15 residues. The V segment lost 5 bases and the J segment 4 bases; nucleotides outside the gene matches: 6. Looked up from germline, CDR1 is SGHVS and CDR2 is FQNEAQ.

A single count supports this clone. The chain combines TRBV6-1 with TRBJ2-1, with a tentative D call TRBD2 (5 bases). CDR1 and CDR2 from the germline V gene are MNHNS and SASEGT. This CDR3 is built from 16 residues. The ends were cut back, 2 bases at V and 7 bases at J, with 18 bases in the middle. CDR3 DNA sequence: TGTGCCAGCAGTGAATCAGGAGCGGTACAATCTAATGAGCAGTTCTTC. This codes for CASSESGAVQSNEQFF.

The chain couples TRBV30 to TRBJ1-1; maybe TRBD1 (5 bases). Germline assignment: CDR1 GTSNPN and CDR2 SVGIG (reference sequence). This CDR3 comprises 13 residues. V lost 7 bases and J 3 bases, leaving 15 bases between the germline ends. CDR3 nucleotides: TGTGCCTCCGAAGGGGCAGGGCACACTGAAGCTTTCTTT. Protein: CASEGAGHTEAFF.

With respect to this clone: Distinct nucleotide sequences in the sample also encode this CDR3. As DNA, the CDR3 is TGCGCCAGCAGCTACTACCTTGGGGCCTACACTGAAGCTTTCTTT. Translating gives CASSYYLGAYTEAFF. J is TRBJ1-1 and V is TRBV5-1; the D gene is possibly TRBD1 (5 bases). Per germline, CDR1 SGHRS and CDR2 YFSETQ. This CDR3 is built from 15 residues. The ends were cut back, 3 bases at V and 3 bases at J, with 15 bases in the middle.

This clone was detected only once. V is TRBV7-3 and J is TRBJ2-2; 9 bases are shared with TRBD2. Germline CDR1 is SGHTA and CDR2 is FQGTGA. The CDR3 extends over 19 amino acids. V lost 0 bases, J lost 1 base, and 9 bases stayed unmatched. CDR3: CASSLTGTSYALNTGELFF. CDR3 bases: TGTGCCAGCAGCTTAACTGGGACTAGCTATGCGCTGAACACCGGGGAGCTGTTTTTT.

The genes are TRBV4-1 and TRBJ2-5; 9 bases fit TRBD1. Looked up from germline, CDR1 is MGHRA and CDR2 is YSYEKL. V gave up 2 bases and J gave up 5 bases; unmatched junction bases: 3. This CDR3 has 14 residues. The CDR3 loop reads CASSQQTGGETQYF. CDR3 bases: TGCGCCAGCAGCCAACAGACAGGGGGGGAGACCCAGTACTTC.

The sample holds one count of this clone. The chain links TRBV9 to TRBJ2-7; the D gene is possibly TRBD1 (6 bases). The CDR3 runs to 13 residues. Between the trimmed V and J ends, which lost 4 bases and 2 bases, there was a span of 10 bases. The germline CDR1 and CDR2 sequences are SGDLS and YYNGEE. The CDR3 DNA reads as TGTGCCAGCAGCTCAGACAGGACCTACGAGCAGTACTTC. As protein: CASSSDRTYEQYF.

The chain couples TRBV9 to TRBJ2-7; D may be TRBD1 or TRBD2 (6 bases each). Per germline, CDR1 SGDLS and CDR2 YYNGEE. The CDR3 is 15 amino acids. V was pared by 0 bases and J by 5 bases, with 15 bases between. CDR3 in amino acids: CASSVEGTRGDEQYF. The CDR3 DNA reads as TGTGCCAGCAGCGTAGAAGGGACGAGGGGGGACGAGCAGTACTTC. The whole variable domain, remainder taken from reference TRBV9 and TRBJ2-7, is DSGVTQTPKHLITATGQRVTLRCSPRSGDLSVYWYQQSLDQGLQFLIQYYNGEERAKGNILERFSAQQFPDLHSELNLSSLELGDSALYFCASSVEGTRGDEQYFGPGTRLTVT.

The V and J genes are TRBV4-1 and TRBJ2-1; perhaps TRBD2 as D (6 bases). V gave up 4 bases and J gave up 8 bases, with 18 bases separating them. Germline-derived CDR1 and CDR2 are MGHRA and YSYEKL. The CDR3 totals 15 residues. CDR3 sequence (DNA): TGCGCCAGCAGCCCCCGGGGGTGGGGGACCGATGAGCAGTTCTTC. Protein sequence: CASSPRGWGTDEQFF.

This clone was detected once. The J gene is TRBJ2-7, the V gene TRBV27, with D unclear. This CDR3 has 14 residues. The V end was cut by 2 bases, the J end by 1 base, with 9 bases between. Germline values: CDR1 MNHEY, CDR2 SMNVEV (reference sequence). CDR3 nucleotides: TGTGCCAGCAGTTTAATGGTGGGATCCTACGAGCAGTACTTC. Protein sequence: CASSLMVGSYEQYF.

V usage is TRBV15 and J usage is TRBJ2-5; the D is unclear. Germline loops: CDR1 LNHNV, CDR2 YYDKDF (reference sequence). Trimming left V 0 bases short and J 0 bases short, with 8 bases between. The CDR3 runs 15 residues. CDR3 DNA sequence: TGTGCCACCAGCAGAGACGAGGCGAACCAAGAGACCCAGTACTTC. Its translation: CATSRDEANQETQYF.

The gene calls are TRBV7-2 and TRBJ2-1, with 9 positions matching TRBD1. The J segment lost 4 bases and the V segment lost 2 bases, leaving 9 bases of the junction unmatched. Germline CDR1 is SGHTA and CDR2 is FQGNSA. The CDR3 is 17 amino acids. This CDR3 reads CASSLPGQGVRYNEQFF. In DNA form, the CDR3 reads TGTGCCAGCAGCTTACCGGGACAGGGTGTCCGTTACAATGAGCAGTTCTTC.